The entry below gives a single T cell receptor beta chain sequence along with its context. TCRdb passed the PCR reads through MiXCR, listing each CDR3 protein once. This sample carries roughly 100,000 distinct CDR3 sequences, about half of them seen once, and the ten largest clones take under 15%. The sample is drawn from a study of CDR3 diversity in severe acne. Specimen: blood. The receptor comes from a male donor with acne.

The CDR3 sequence is CATSPAISGANVLTF. CDR3 in DNA: TGTGCCACCAGTCCAGCGATCTCTGGGGCCAACGTCCTGACTTTC. V and J are TRBV24-1 and TRBJ2-6; the D is unclear. This CDR3 has 15 amino acids. The V end lost 6 bases, the J end lost 0 bases, and 8 bases lay between the germline ends. The germline CDR1 and CDR2 sequences are KGHDR and SFDVKD.